This TCR beta chain was sequenced for a study of control samples from healthy donors and cancer patients (TCRdb year 2020). In the case of this clone: Its antigen target is currently unknown. No much larger clone exists at a distance of one base, and base qualities are not known.

The library was prepared using the immunoSEQ multiplex PCR assay. Entries here come from immuneACCESS through TCRdb and include only in-frame sequences with V and J called. Some clones fail to appear in such tables; in the studies checked, an unresolved V gene covers under half of the shortfall, and the cause of the remainder is unknown. This sample lists about 94,000 clones; just over 90% were detected once. Under 4% of the sample lies in the top ten. The germline V gene (reference sequence) provides CDR1 MNHEY and CDR2 SMNVEV. From its cysteine to its phenylalanine, the CDR3 spans 15 amino acids. Solely the CDR3 DNA is kept, with 45 bases framed from the first base. V has 3 bases trimmed and J has 5 bases trimmed; junction bases matching no gene number 4.

This TCR was sampled from a woman aged 18-29 years in good health. Sequencing was carried out using blood. Recombination connected TRBV27 to TRBJ1-6; 7 of the junction bases match TRBD1. The CDR3 region: CASSLGDRNNSPLHF. The nucleotide sequence reads as follows: TGTGCCAGCAGTTTGGGGGACAGAAATAATTCACCCCTCCACTTT.